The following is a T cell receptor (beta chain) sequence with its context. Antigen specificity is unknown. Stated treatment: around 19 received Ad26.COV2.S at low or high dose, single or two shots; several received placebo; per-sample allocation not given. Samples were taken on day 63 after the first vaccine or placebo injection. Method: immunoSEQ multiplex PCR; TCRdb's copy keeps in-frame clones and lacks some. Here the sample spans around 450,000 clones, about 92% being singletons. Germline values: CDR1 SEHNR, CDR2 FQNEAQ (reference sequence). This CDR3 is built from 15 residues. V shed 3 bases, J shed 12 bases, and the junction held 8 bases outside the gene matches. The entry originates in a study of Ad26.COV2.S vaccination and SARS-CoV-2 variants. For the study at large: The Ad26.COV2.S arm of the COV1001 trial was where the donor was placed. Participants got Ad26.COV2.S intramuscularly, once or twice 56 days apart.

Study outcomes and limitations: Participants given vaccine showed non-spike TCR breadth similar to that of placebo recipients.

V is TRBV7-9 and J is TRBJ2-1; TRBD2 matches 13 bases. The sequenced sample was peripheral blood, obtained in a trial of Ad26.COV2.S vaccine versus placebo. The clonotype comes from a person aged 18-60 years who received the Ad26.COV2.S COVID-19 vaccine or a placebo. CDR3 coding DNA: TGTGCCAGCAGCTTCAGAGGACTAGCGGGAGTGTGGCAGTTCTTC. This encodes CASSFRGLAGVWQFF.